Described below is a single T cell receptor beta chain sequence and its context. Its antigen is undetermined. As defined, naive CD8 cells were CD45RO-negative and positively selected for CCR7, with terminally differentiated effector memory CD45RA+ cells excluded. Germline loops: CDR1 SGHRS, CDR2 YFSETQ. The CDR3 extends over 17 amino acids. Trimming shortened V by 3 bases and J by 0 bases, and 17 bases separated the two germline ends. Repertoires were generated with immunoSEQ multiplex PCR, while TCRdb's copy carries only in-frame clones and drops some. The repertoire consists of around 610,000 clones, with roughly 96% occurring once and the leading ten covering roughly 0.1%. This sample is part of a study of shared clonotypes between healthy human individuals. For the study at large: Plates per donor: three CD4 naive, three CD4 memory, two CD8 naive, one CD8 memory. Points from the study as a whole: Tissue TCR repertoires likely differ from these blood-only repertoires.

The sample taken for sequencing was naive CD8+ T cells sorted from blood. The origin of this receptor is a woman younger than 45 in good health. The V call is TRBV5-1, the J call TRBJ2-3; D perhaps matches TRBD2 (6 bases). CDR3 sequence reads: CASSSGRSGASTDTQYF. The CDR3 bases are TGCGCCAGCAGCTCGGGGCGTAGCGGAGCTAGCACAGATACGCAGTATTTT.